Below are 24 T cell receptor beta chains sequenced from a single sample in a study of T cell changes during pregnancy in multiple sclerosis (dated by TCRdb to between 2018 and 2020). Libraries were made using the immunoSEQ multiplex PCR assay. As stored in TCRdb, this immuneACCESS dataset retains in-frame rearrangements with V and J assigned. A fraction of the clones does not appear; measured against another copy, unresolved V genes explain less than half of the discrepancy, and the remainder lacks a known reason. The sample profile shows under 85,000 clones; about 91% of them were found once. Of the sample, under 0.35% falls within the top ten clones. The material sequenced was CD4+ T cells from peripheral blood mononuclear cells, taken in the third trimester of pregnancy. The source is a female donor in good health, enrolled as a control in a pregnancy study.

V is TRBV27 and J is TRBJ2-1, with 7 bases fitting TRBD2. V lost 5 bases and J lost 4; bases outside the gene matches: 14. The CDR3 covers 17 residues. Looked up from germline, CDR1 is MNHEY and CDR2 is SMNVEV (reference sequence). Here the CDR3 reads CASSPHPSAGVYNEQFF. The CDR3 region has the DNA TGTGCCAGCAGTCCACATCCCTCGGCGGGGGTTTACAATGAGCAGTTCTTC.

This chain connects TRBV4-1 to TRBJ1-2, with 9 positions matching TRBD1. The CDR3 has 17 amino acids. With 1 base clipped from V and 2 bases from J, the junction kept 8 bases outside the gene matches. The germline gives CDR1 MGHRA, CDR2 YSYEKL. In nucleotides, the CDR3 is TGCGCCAGCAGCCAAGCTTCCAACAGGGGGCAGAACTATGGCTACACCTTC. This gives the protein CASSQASNRGQNYGYTF.

V and J are TRBV18 and TRBJ1-4; TRBD1 is a possible D gene (5 bases). The CDR3 consists of 14 residues. From germline, CDR1 is KGHSH and CDR2 LQKENI. Trimming took off 6 bases at V and 2 bases at J, with 10 bases between the two ends. CDR3 DNA: TGTGCCAGCTCCAATGCAGGGACTAATGAAAAACTGTTTTTT. Its translation is CASSNAGTNEKLFF.

V and J are TRBV19 and TRBJ1-2, with TRBD1 matching 12 bases. V trimming: 8 bases; J trimming: 4 bases; junction bases outside the gene matches: 5. The CDR3 covers 14 residues. Germline assignment: CDR1 LNHDA and CDR2 SQIVND (reference sequence). The CDR3 is CASGGQGAIYGYTF. For the CDR3, the DNA is TGTGCCAGTGGGGGACAGGGGGCTATCTATGGCTACACCTTC.

The chain employs TRBV11-2 and TRBJ2-5; 11 nucleotides agree with TRBD1. The CDR3 sequence is 16 residues long. Germline CDR1 is SGHAT and CDR2 is FQNNGV. J lost 7 bases, V lost 3 bases, and 10 bases had no gene match. As DNA, the CDR3 is TGTGCCAGCAGCTTGAGCCCCGGGACAGGGGGGACGACCCAGTACTTC. Translation gives CASSLSPGTGGTTQYF.

The table lists this clone with a few counts. The chain is built from TRBV19 and TRBJ1-2; D gene unclear. Trimming removed 1 base from V and 8 bases from J, with 17 bases in between. CDR3 size: 15 residues. Germline V lookup: CDR1 LNHDA, CDR2 SQIVND (reference sequence). CDR3 in amino acids: CASSIGGSSSVGYTF. CDR3 coding DNA: TGTGCCAGTAGTATAGGAGGCTCCTCGAGCGTCGGCTACACCTTC.

V is TRBV20-1 and J is TRBJ2-5; no clear D gene. TRBJ2-7 explains the end of the DNA better; the J call may be wrong. Germline CDR1 reads DFQATT; CDR2 reads SNEGSKA (reference sequence). The CDR3 runs 11 residues. CDR3 residues: CSSGFSYEQYF. The CDR3 bases are TGCAGCTCAGGATTCTCCTACGAGCAGTACTTC.

V and J are TRBV11-3 and TRBJ2-2; 7 bases fit TRBD2. The CDR3 runs 15 residues. Per germline, CDR1 SGHNT and CDR2 YENEEA. The V segment lost 3 bases and the J segment 6 bases; nucleotides outside the gene matches: 7. DNA of the CDR3: TGTGCCAGCAGCTTCACGACTAGCAGGGCCGGGGAGCTGTTTTTT. It yields the protein CASSFTTSRAGELFF.

This sequence joins TRBV6-5 and TRBJ1-2; 8 bases match TRBD1. With V trimmed by 6 bases and J by 0 bases, 6 bases remained unmatched. This CDR3 has 15 residues. Germline values: CDR1 MNHEY, CDR2 SVGAGI. This CDR3 reads CASSFHRGSNYGYTF. CDR3 nucleotide sequence: TGTGCCAGCAGCTTCCACAGGGGGTCTAACTATGGCTACACCTTC.

A single count supports this clone. This rearrangement joins TRBV25-1 to TRBJ1-1; D may be TRBD1 (5 bases). This CDR3 is built from 14 residues. Deletions cut 2 bases from V and 4 bases from J, with 11 bases between. The germline gives CDR1 MGHDK, CDR2 SYGVNS. Written as DNA, the CDR3 is TGTGCCAGCAGTGAAGGCCCCAGGGTCACTGAAGCTTTCTTT. Its translation is CASSEGPRVTEAFF.

In DNA, the CDR3 is TGTGCCCAGAGGGAGGGGAACCACTATGGCTACACCTTC. Translating it yields CAQREGNHYGYTF. V gene TRBV30 combines with J gene TRBJ1-2; tentative D call: TRBD1 (5 bases). Trimming took 8 bases from V and 3 from J, leaving 16 bases between them. The CDR3 covers 13 residues. In germline, CDR1 is GTSNPN, CDR2 SVGIG (reference sequence).

This chain joins TRBV30 and TRBJ2-2, with 9 bases aligning to TRBD2. Per the germline V gene, CDR1 is GTSNPN and CDR2 is SVGIG (reference sequence). Trimming at V came to 0 bases and at J to 5 bases, leaving 4 bases not matched to a gene. The CDR3 sequence is 15 residues long. This CDR3 is CAWSVGLAGTGELFF. CDR3 DNA sequence: TGTGCCTGGAGTGTAGGGCTAGCGGGGACCGGGGAGCTGTTTTTT.

Only a few counts were recorded for this clone. The gene calls are TRBV30 and TRBJ2-7; the D gene is possibly TRBD1 (5 bases). Germline-derived CDR1 and CDR2 are GTSNPN and SVGIG (reference sequence). The CDR3 loop spans 13 amino acids. Trimming pared 0 bases from V and 3 bases from J, leaving 9 bases between. The CDR3 region is CAWSVGVIYEQYF. The CDR3 DNA follows: TGTGCCTGGAGTGTAGGGGTTATCTACGAGCAGTACTTC.

The chain uses TRBV30 and TRBJ2-1; 9 nucleotides match TRBD2. The CDR3 loop spans 14 amino acids. With 7 bases clipped from V and 10 bases from J, the junction kept 14 bases outside the gene matches. Per germline, CDR1 GTSNPN and CDR2 SVGIG (reference sequence). In DNA form, the CDR3 reads TGTGCCTCGCAGGGGGTAGCGGGGGACGGCGAGCAGTTCTTC. Its protein product is CASQGVAGDGEQFF.

V is TRBV9 and J is TRBJ2-3, with TRBD2 as a possible D gene (5 bases). This CDR3 has 16 residues. Germline CDR1 is SGDLS and CDR2 is YYNGEE. Between the trimmed V and J ends, which lost 0 bases and 3 bases, there was a span of 14 bases. As DNA, the CDR3 is TGTGCCAGCAGCGTAGCTCCCGGGGTCGGGACAGATACGCAGTATTTT. Protein: CASSVAPGVGTDTQYF.

The genes are TRBV7-8 and TRBJ2-5, with unresolved D. Trimming shortened V by 8 bases and J by 2 bases, and 9 bases separated the two germline ends. From germline, CDR1 is SGHVS and CDR2 FQNEAQ. The length of the CDR3 is 12 residues. CDR3 region: CASLASQETQYF. The DNA of the CDR3 is TGTGCCAGCCTCGCGTCTCAAGAGACCCAGTACTTC. The variable domain in full, with the rest retrieved from reference TRBV7-8 and TRBJ2-5, is GAGVSQSPRYKVAKRGQDVALRCDPISGHVSLFWYQQALGQGPEFLTYFQNEAQLDKSGLPSDRFFAERPEGSVSTLKIQRTQQEDSAVYLCASLASQETQYFGPGTRLLVL.

The J gene is TRBJ2-1, the V gene TRBV5-5; D perhaps matches TRBD1 (6 bases). The germline V gene encodes CDR1 SGHKS and CDR2 YYEKEE (reference sequence). The CDR3 consists of 14 residues. Trimming took 4 bases from V and 5 from J, leaving 13 bases between them. CDR3 nucleotides: TGTGCCAGCAGCCGGGGACATAACGACAATGAGCAGTTCTTC. It yields the protein CASSRGHNDNEQFF.

The count of this clone is one. This rearrangement joins TRBV6-5 to TRBJ1-1, with D possibly TRBD1 on 5 matching bases. The CDR3 spans 14 residues. The germline gives CDR1 MNHEY, CDR2 SVGAGI. Trimming pared 7 bases from V and 5 bases from J, leaving 17 bases between. Written as DNA, the CDR3 is TGTGCCAGCACCAAGAGTTGGGGGGGGACTGAAGCTTTCTTT. Translated, it gives CASTKSWGGTEAFF.

The chain couples TRBV7-2 to TRBJ2-5; tentative D call: TRBD1 (6 bases). The CDR3 contains 16 residues. V was shortened by 6 bases and J by 1 base, with 18 bases between the two germline ends. CDR1 is SGHTA and CDR2 is FQGNSA in the germline V gene. CDR3 coding DNA: TGTGCCAGCAGAGGGACACGTGGTAAGATCCAAGAGACCCAGTACTTC. Its protein product is CASRGTRGKIQETQYF.

The chain uses TRBV7-2 and TRBJ2-3; 13 bases agree with TRBD2. After removal of 5 bases from V and 2 bases from J, the junction contained 4 bases not matched to a gene. This CDR3 region has 16 residues. The germline gives CDR1 SGHTA, CDR2 FQGNSA. CDR3: CASSPGLAGNTDTQYF. CDR3 sequence (DNA): TGTGCCAGCAGCCCGGGACTAGCGGGGAACACAGATACGCAGTATTTT.

The chain combines TRBV6-6 with TRBJ1-3; TRBD1 matches at 8 bases. CDR1 is MNHNY, CDR2 SVGAGI, per germline (reference sequence). Losses at the gene ends were 4 bases for V and 3 bases for J; bases not matched to a gene: 2. The CDR3 is 14 amino acids. Written as DNA, the CDR3 is TGTGCCAGCAGTTCACAGGGGGATGGAAACACCATATATTTT. Translation gives CASSSQGDGNTIYF.

The chain uses TRBV19 and TRBJ1-2; 7 bases are a match to TRBD1. The germline V gene encodes CDR1 LNHDA and CDR2 SQIVND (reference sequence). The CDR3 runs to 15 residues. J gave up 6 bases and V 3 bases, and 10 bases lay outside the gene matches. CDR3 in amino acids: CASSILSTGRHGYTF. CDR3 nucleotides: TGTGCCAGTAGTATTCTCTCGACAGGGAGGCATGGCTACACCTTC.

V usage is TRBV5-6 and J usage is TRBJ2-7; 7 bases agree with TRBD2. Germline assignment: CDR1 SGHDT and CDR2 YYEEEE. J was trimmed by 6 bases and V by 0 bases; bases with no gene match: 6. The CDR3 extends over 14 amino acids. CDR3 protein: CASSLGRGIGEQYF. The CDR3 DNA reads TGTGCCAGCAGCTTGGGGCGGGGGATAGGCGAGCAGTACTTC.

This clone is a singleton in its sample. The rearrangement links TRBV7-2 to TRBJ2-7; 9 bases fit TRBD1. This CDR3 has 15 residues. From germline, CDR1 is SGHTA and CDR2 FQGNSA. After removal of 4 bases from V and 5 bases from J, the junction contained 9 bases not matched to a gene. DNA for the CDR3: TGTGCCAGCAGCTCTCCGGGACAGGGTATCCACGAGCAGTACTTC. It is translated as CASSSPGQGIHEQYF.